This T cell receptor (beta chain) was observed in a study of response to subunit inactivated influenza vaccine. Turning to this clonotype: Its specificity is unknown.

This CDR3 comprises 16 residues. CDR1 is MGHRA and CDR2 is YSYEKL in the germline V gene. V lost 0 bases and J lost 5; bases outside the gene matches: 6. Whole-study results and caveats: It was suggested by the authors that few new T cells are recruited by each seasonal influenza vaccination.

TCRdb called the RT-PCR reads again in MiXCR, with one record for every CDR3 protein. The sample contains 450,000 to 600,000 distinct CDR3 sequences, 7.2% of which appear only once. The sequencing used PBMCs from blood, collected less than 25 months after vaccination. The chain combines TRBV4-1 with TRBJ1-2; 10 bases are shared with TRBD1. The TCR sequence derives from a man aged 50 to 69 who received an inactivated influenza vaccine. CDR3 residues: CASSQDLTGGRYGYTF. CDR3 nucleotides: TGCGCCAGCAGCCAAGATCTGACAGGGGGCCGGTATGGCTACACCTTC.